Given below is one T cell receptor (beta chain) in context. TCRdb keeps only in-frame clones here, not all; method: immunoSEQ multiplex PCR. The repertoire consists of about 870,000 clones, with 90% to 95% occurring once and the leading ten covering nearly 25%. This sample stems from a study of shared clonotypes between healthy human individuals. CD45RO-negative cells were positively selected for CCR7, leaving out terminally differentiated effector memory CD45RA+ cells. The specimen was naive CD8+ T cells sorted from blood. The clonotype was recovered from a man aged 25 to 45 in good health.

The CDR3 coding sequence is TGCGCCAGCACTCCCGGGGCAGGGGTGGATACGGGGGCCAACGTCCTGACTTTC. This gives the protein CASTPGAGVDTGANVLTF. V and J are TRBV10-2 and TRBJ2-6; TRBD1 is a possible D gene (6 bases). This CDR3 spans 18 amino acids. Trimming removed 7 bases at V and 4 bases at J, with 23 bases between. Germline CDR1 and CDR2: WSHSY and SAAADI.